This entry features one T cell receptor (beta chain) sequence. These data are taken from a study of blood T cell repertoires in COVID-19. Study as a whole: Samples taken during acute and convalescent COVID-19 were collected in the United States, Italy and Spain. The analysed material was cDNA or gDNA that came from T cells, B-cell-depleted T cells, or PBMCs.

Original processing notes: Reference gene primer amplification in the assay estimated nucleated cell counts. Data came from immunoSEQ multiplex PCR; TCRdb stores just in-frame clones and leaves some out. V and J calls and clone size follow that table, whereas D and trimming were derived from the DNA. The sample lists a few hundred thousand clones; roughly 85% were seen once. Germline CDR1 is KGHSH and CDR2 is LQKENI. The CDR3 totals 15 residues. The germline V and J ends were trimmed by 3 bases and 1 base, with 7 bases remaining between them. The chain uses TRBV18 and TRBJ2-6, with D perhaps TRBD1 (5 bases). The sequenced sample consisted of peripheral blood. This TCR came from a man younger than 45 who had recovered from COVID-19. This CDR3 is CASSPDRSGANVLTF. CDR3 coding DNA: TGTGCCAGCTCACCCGACAGATCTGGGGCCAACGTCCTGACTTTC.